One and the same sample provided the 12 T cell receptor beta chains below, sequenced in a study of cytomegalovirus exposure and HLA in healthy donors. Amplification used 60 Vbeta primers and 13 Jbeta primers. Clones were sequenced by immunoSEQ multiplex PCR, and TCRdb holds only the in-frame ones, with some missing. The sample records 150,000 to 200,000 clones, 80% being singletons. The sequencing sample was made of PBMCs. The receptors shown here come from a man between 35 and 55 years old in good health and CMV-seronegative.

The chain links TRBV21-1 to TRBJ2-5; TRBD2 is the table's D call, not checked against the DNA. TRBV21-1 is classified as a pseudogene. The CDR3 spans 14 residues. The CDR3 DNA reads as TGTGCCAGCAGATCCGCGCGGTGGCAAGAGACCCAGTACTTC. This codes for CASRSARWQETQYF.

The chain is built from TRBV6-1 and TRBJ1-2, with TRBD1 matching over 7 bases. V shed 6 bases and J 5 bases; nucleotides not matched to a gene: 9. This CDR3 is 14 amino acids long. Per germline, CDR1 MNHNS and CDR2 SASEGT. CDR3 protein: CASRPIGGLYGYTF. The CDR3 DNA reads TGTGCCAGCAGGCCCATAGGGGGCCTATATGGCTACACCTTC.

The chain has TRBV10-2 and TRBJ1-6; D might be TRBD1 (5 bases). Germline loops: CDR1 WSHSY, CDR2 SAAADI. This CDR3 contains 17 residues. V was cut by 7 bases and J by 3 bases, with 19 bases left in between. CDR3 region: CASIDSDARLYNSPLHF. In nucleotides, the CDR3 is TGCGCCAGCATAGACAGCGATGCCCGACTCTATAATTCACCCCTCCACTTT.

J is TRBJ2-3 and V is TRBV4-3; TRBD2 aligns across 7 bases. This CDR3 contains 18 residues. The V gene's germline CDR1 is LGHNA and CDR2 YSLEER. Germline trimming cut 0 bases from V and 7 bases from J; bases unmatched to any gene: 16. CDR3 in DNA: TGCGCCAGCAGCCAAGAATATAGGGAGGGAGGGCCTGTCAATACGCAGTATTTT. Protein: CASSQEYREGGPVNTQYF.

Remarks on this clone: This sample also contains other DNA sequences that code for the same CDR3. The CDR3 region is CASSLDTYGYTF. In DNA form, the CDR3 reads TGTGCCAGCAGCTTAGACACGTATGGCTACACCTTC. V gene TRBV7-9 combines with J gene TRBJ1-2, with D uncertain. Trimming removed 1 base from V and 5 bases from J, with 5 bases in between. The CDR3 sequence is 12 residues long. The germline V gene encodes CDR1 SEHNR and CDR2 FQNEAQ (reference sequence).

This chain connects TRBV19 to TRBJ1-2; TRBD1 agrees at 7 bases. With V trimmed by 6 bases and J by 3 bases, 7 bases remained unmatched. The CDR3 runs 14 residues. CDR1 LNHDA and CDR2 SQIVND come from the germline V gene (reference sequence). The CDR3 region is CASSTITGDYGYTF. As DNA, the CDR3 is TGTGCCAGTAGCACGATTACAGGGGACTATGGCTACACCTTC.

This clone occurred once. The chain carries TRBV28 and TRBJ1-2; 7 bases map to TRBD1. The CDR3 totals 14 residues. Trimming at V came to 6 bases and at J to 5 bases, leaving 9 bases not matched to a gene. Per the germline V gene, CDR1 is MDHEN and CDR2 is SYDVKM. The CDR3: CASRSTGVGYGYTF. CDR3 DNA sequence: TGTGCCAGCAGGTCAACAGGGGTAGGGTATGGCTACACCTTC.

V usage is TRBV6-7 and J usage is TRBJ1-5; D possibly corresponds to TRBD1 (5 bases). TRBV6-7 is sorted into the ORF group, with uncertain function. The CDR3 loop spans 11 amino acids. CDR3 sequence (DNA): TGTGAGGTTAGTAGGGGACAGCCCCAGCATTTT. This sequence encodes CEVSRGQPQHF.

The J gene is TRBJ1-1, the V gene TRBV29-1; the match to TRBD1 covers 7 bases. The CDR3 is 13 amino acids. Germline V gives CDR1 SQVTM, CDR2 ANQGSEA. Unmatched junction bases numbered 6, after V lost 7 bases and J lost 1 base. In DNA form, the CDR3 reads TGCAGCGCTACGGGACAGCAGAACACTGAAGCTTTCTTT. This sequence encodes CSATGQQNTEAFF. Supplemented by reference TRBV29-1 and TRBJ1-1, the full variable domain reads SAVISQKPSRDICQRGTSLTIQCQVDSQVTMMFWYRQQPGQSLTLIATANQGSEATYESGFVIDKFPISRPNLTFSTLTVSNMSPEDSSIYLCSATGQQNTEAFFGQGTRLTVV.

The CDR3 loop is CASSQVLGTTNEKLFF. CDR3 in DNA: TGCGCCAGCAGCCAAGTACTCGGGACTACTAATGAAAAACTGTTTTTT. V usage is TRBV4-1 and J usage is TRBJ1-4; TRBD1 is a possible D gene (5 bases). The germline CDR1 and CDR2 sequences are MGHRA and YSYEKL. The V end was cut by 1 base, the J end by 2 bases, with 11 bases between. The CDR3 has 16 amino acids.

This clone has just a few counts. The J gene is TRBJ2-5, the V gene TRBV2; 7 nucleotides line up with TRBD2. Per germline, CDR1 SNHLY and CDR2 FYNNEI. The CDR3 is 13 amino acids. V dropped 7 bases and J dropped 5; count of bases not matched to a gene: 7. CDR3 sequence reads: CASTPGRGETQYF. Written as DNA, the CDR3 is TGTGCCAGCACCCCGGGGAGGGGTGAGACCCAGTACTTC.

The CDR3 reads CASKSLLTGGEGNSPLHF. CDR3 in DNA: TGTGCCAGCAAATCCCTCCTCACGGGGGGAGAAGGTAATTCACCCCTCCACTTT. The chain employs TRBV2 and TRBJ1-6, with a tentative D call TRBD1 (5 bases). Germline V lookup: CDR1 SNHLY, CDR2 FYNNEI. The CDR3 is 18 residues long. The V end lost 7 bases, the J end lost 6 bases, and 25 bases lay between the germline ends.